This T cell receptor (beta chain) was sequenced during a study of blood T cell repertoires in COVID-19. Looked up from germline, CDR1 is LNHDA and CDR2 is SQIVND (reference sequence). V dropped 5 bases and J dropped 5 bases, with 21 bases sitting between them. CDR3 size: 16 residues. Libraries were prepared by immunoSEQ multiplex PCR; TCRdb keeps only in-frame clonotypes and omits some of them. The sample records some 140,000 clones, around 82% being singletons. The genes are TRBV19 and TRBJ2-5; perhaps TRBD2 as D (5 bases). This sequence originates from a man between 60 and 75 years old with acute or convalescent COVID-19. Sample: peripheral blood. The CDR3 DNA is TGTGCCAGTAGTCGTCCCGGGATGAGTTCGTGGGAGACCCAGTACTTC. Its protein is CASSRPGMSSWETQYF.